This T cell receptor (beta chain) appears in the sequencing data of a study of cytomegalovirus exposure and HLA in healthy donors. Produced via immunoSEQ multiplex PCR; TCRdb's table is partial and in-frame only. The table has approximately 180,000 clones, 86% seen once. About this clone: Its antigen is unknown.

There are 14 residues in the CDR3. The junction had 4 bases not matched to a gene; V was cut back by 6 bases and J by 4 bases. Germline CDR1 MNHEY, CDR2 SVGAGI. It was the approximately 120-subject validation cohort, separate from the approximately 620-subject first cohort, to which the donors belonged. Findings of the study overall: Researchers reported that a few CMV-associated chains were confirmed in vitro as CMV antigen-specific. Cytomegalovirus association was listed for approximately 160 TCR beta chains.

The source is a woman aged 18-29 years in good health and CMV-seronegative. The sample taken for sequencing was PBMCs. This chain links TRBV6-5 with TRBJ2-1; TRBD2 agrees at 9 bases. The CDR3 DNA reads as TGTGCCAGCAGCCAGCGGGAGGCTTACAATGAGCAGTTCTTC. Translating it yields CASSQREAYNEQFF.